This record concerns one T cell receptor (beta chain) sequence. Assay: immunoSEQ multiplex PCR; the TCRdb copy retains only in-frame clones and omits some. The table shows approximately 100,000 clones, with roughly 81% occurring only once. These data come from a study of blood T cell repertoires in COVID-19. The CDR3 has 14 amino acids. Sequenced input: peripheral blood. The chain links TRBV21-1 to TRBJ1-1; TRBD1 is taken as the D call from the table, unchecked against the DNA. TRBV21-1 is designated a pseudogene. This receptor was obtained from a human donor in a cohort sampled during active COVID-19. CDR3 region: CASSKGHSNTEAFF. CDR3 DNA sequence: TGTGCCAGCAGCAAAGGACATTCGAACACTGAAGCTTTCTTT.